This TCR beta chain was observed in a study of chemoradiotherapy in HPV16-positive cancers (dated by TCRdb to 2021 to 2024). Regarding the complete study: Using functional T-cell assays on cells from two HPV16-positive patients, the researchers defined candidate HPV-specific T-cell clones and common TCR motifs. Whether T-cell immunity against the HPV oncoproteins E6 and E7 changes during chemoradiotherapy and whether survival is affected by this immunity were examined in the study. TCR repertoires from roughly 93 patients with HPV-related cancers were then used to track the candidate HPV-specific TCRs and motifs.

The V end loses 4 bases and the J end loses 2 bases, and a stretch of 12 bases separates them. Including the terminal cysteine and phenylalanine, the CDR3 comprises 14 residues. The sequence is cut down to CDR3 DNA, 42 bases in frame from base 1. The CDR1 and CDR2 encoded by the germline V gene are MNHEY and SVGAGI. Libraries were constructed by the immunoSEQ multiplex PCR assay. TCRdb stores this immuneACCESS table with in-frame sequences only. Part of the clones is absent; in the studies checked, under half of the shortfall reflects unresolved V genes, and no reason is known for the rest. A total of thousands of clones appear in this sample, around 83% of them only once. Jointly, the top ten make up roughly 2.5% of the sample. General conclusions and limits of the study: The functional definition of HPV-specific T cells was derived from only two HPV16-positive patients, and the survival association was reported for HPV16-positive patients. Among HPV16-positive patients, expansion of HPV-responsive T cells during chemoradiotherapy was associated with better recurrence-free survival. Expansion of candidate HPV-specific clones and E7-related TCR motifs was observed in the tumor microenvironment during treatment, whereas no such expansion was observed for non-HPV-specific T cells.

About this clone: Its cognate antigen has yet to be identified. Base qualities were left out, and no much larger clone turns up one base away.

Repertoires were sampled repeatedly over the course of chemoradiotherapy, so clonal expansion could be followed in the tumor microenvironment. Sample: tumor tissue, taken from a patient who underwent chemoradiotherapy. This receptor was obtained from a human donor with HPV-associated anogenital cancer. The chain was built from TRBV6-5 and TRBJ2-7; TRBD2 might be the D gene, on 5 matching bases. The CDR3 amino acid sequence is: CASSSGVGAYEQYF. The nucleotide sequence reads TGTGCCAGCAGTTCCGGGGTCGGGGCCTACGAGCAGTACTTC.